This T cell receptor (beta chain) originates from a study of Ad26.COV2.S vaccination and SARS-CoV-2 variants. Whole-study context: Donor allocation was to the COV1001 Ad26.COV2.S trial arm.

Note on this clone: Its antigen is currently unknown.

The treatment denotes: around 19 received Ad26.COV2.S at low or high dose, single or two shots; about 5 received placebo; per-sample allocation not given. Each sample was drawn 63 days after the first injection (of vaccine or placebo). Trimming cost V 0 bases and J 0 bases, with 5 bases left between them. The CDR3 has 14 amino acids. Germline lookup yields CDR1 LGHDT and CDR2 YNNKEL (reference sequence). Study results and limitations: Among vaccine recipients, spike-specific TCR breadth exceeded that of placebo recipients.

Method: immunoSEQ multiplex PCR; TCRdb's copy keeps in-frame clones and lacks some. The sample holds hundreds of thousands of clones, 75% to 90% seen once. V usage is TRBV3-1 (or the pseudogene TRBV3-2) and J usage is TRBJ1-1; D not resolved. The sequences come from peripheral blood, collected in a trial of Ad26.COV2.S vaccine versus placebo. This TCR was recovered from a person between 18 and 65 years old who received the Ad26.COV2.S COVID-19 vaccine or a placebo. The CDR3 DNA reads TGTGCCAGCAGCCAAGATTTATTGAACACTGAAGCTTTCTTT. As protein: CASSQDLLNTEAFF.